Presented here are 29 T cell receptor beta chains from one specimen sequenced in a study of OX40 agonist ivuxolimab in advanced cancers. Receptor libraries were prepared by the immunoSEQ multiplex PCR assay. TCRdb provides this immuneACCESS table in a form limited to in-frame rearrangements. Some clones are lacking; in checked studies, under half of them reflect an unresolved V gene, and why the rest are absent is not known. The sample includes around 38,000 clones, with around 92% observed a single time. The ten largest account for more than 9% of the sample. Sample: CD4+ or CD8+ T cells sorted from blood, taken in a trial of the OX40 agonist ivuxolimab. These receptors were taken from an adult with an advanced solid tumor such as melanoma, head and neck, liver or kidney cancer.

J is TRBJ2-3 and V is TRBV5-1; no clear D gene. The CDR3 covers 14 residues. Trimming took 0 bases from V and 2 from J, leaving 7 bases between them. Germline values: CDR1 SGHRS, CDR2 YFSETQ. The CDR3 nucleotides are TGCGCCAGCAGCTTGGAAGCCCCCACAGATACGCAGTATTTT. It translates to CASSLEAPTDTQYF.

The chain recombines TRBV5-8 with TRBJ1-3; the D is unclear. V was pared by 2 bases and J by 0 bases, with 12 bases between. Germline CDR1 reads SGHTS; CDR2 reads YDEGEE. The CDR3 covers 16 residues. Written as DNA, the CDR3 is TGTGCCAGCAGCTTAGACGATGGGAGCTCTGGAAACACCATATATTTT. This gives the protein CASSLDDGSSGNTIYF.

The chain carries TRBV29-1 and TRBJ1-2; possible D gene TRBD1, 6 bases. The CDR3 extends over 10 amino acids. V was cut by 4 bases and J by 10 bases, with 10 bases left in between. Germline V gene sequence: CDR1 SQVTM, CDR2 ANQGSEA. The CDR3, as DNA: TGCAGCGTTGGGGACACGGACTACACCTTC. Amino acids: CSVGDTDYTF. The full variable domain, in which reference TRBV29-1 and TRBJ1-2 provide the parts outside the CDR3, is SAVISQKPSRDICQRGTSLTIQCQVDSQVTMMFWYRQQPGQSLTLIATANQGSEATYESGFVIDKFPISRPNLTFSTLTVSNMSPEDSSIYLCSVGDTDYTFGSGTRLTVV.

This sequence joins TRBV2 and TRBJ2-2; 7 bases map to TRBD1. Germline-derived CDR1 and CDR2 are SNHLY and FYNNEI. The CDR3 length is 17 residues. The junction had 13 bases not matched to a gene; V was cut back by 3 bases and J by 6 bases. This CDR3 reads CASSESADRVNPGELFF. The CDR3 DNA reads TGTGCCAGCAGTGAGTCGGCAGACAGGGTGAATCCCGGGGAGCTGTTTTTT.

The genes are TRBV7-9 and TRBJ1-4; 9 bases map to TRBD1. Germline V gene lookup returns CDR1 SEHNR and CDR2 FQNEAQ (reference sequence). J was trimmed by 8 bases and V by 3 bases; bases with no gene match: 13. This CDR3 is built from 17 residues. The CDR3 DNA sequence: TGTGCCAGCAGCTTCCTGGGCGGGACAGGGAGGGAGGAAAAACTGTTTTTT. The encoded protein is CASSFLGGTGREEKLFF.

The chain uses TRBV19 and TRBJ2-1; 7 nucleotides match TRBD2. The germline gives CDR1 LNHDA, CDR2 SQIVND (reference sequence). Trimming cost V 4 bases and J 9 bases; bases outside gene matches: 18. The length of the CDR3 is 17 residues. As DNA, the CDR3 is TGTGCCAGTAGTAAGTTTCTGGGGGGGGGAACAACTGGTGAGCAGTTCTTC. It is translated as CASSKFLGGGTTGEQFF. Full variable domain (missing parts from reference TRBV19 and TRBJ2-1): DGGITQSPKYLFRKEGQNVTLSCEQNLNHDAMYWYRQDPGQGLRLIYYSQIVNDFQKGDIAEGYSVSREKKESFPLTVTSAQKNPTAFYLCASSKFLGGGTTGEQFFGPGTRLTVL.

The chain is built from TRBV11-1 and TRBJ2-1; 11 nucleotides agree with TRBD2. J gave up 6 bases and V 5 bases, and 12 bases lay outside the gene matches. The germline gives CDR1 SGHAT, CDR2 FQDESV (reference sequence). The CDR3 covers 17 residues. The CDR3 DNA is TGTGCCAGCAGCCAAATCCTAGCGGGAGGCCCGTTCAATGAGCAGTTCTTC. The encoded protein is CASSQILAGGPFNEQFF.

J is TRBJ2-1 and V is TRBV13; D uncertain. CDR1 and CDR2 from the germline V gene are PRHDT and FYEKMQ (reference sequence). V was trimmed by 5 bases and J by 6 bases, leaving 17 bases between them. CDR3 length equals 15 residues. The CDR3 nucleotides read TGTGCCAGCAGCCAACCCTACGCGTTAAGCAATGAGCAGTTCTTC. Residues: CASSQPYALSNEQFF.

The rearrangement uses TRBV6-4 and TRBJ2-3; maybe TRBD2 (7 bases). Trimming stripped 2 bases from V and 6 bases from J, with 15 bases between. The CDR3 is 15 residues long. Germline V gives CDR1 MRHNA, CDR2 SNTAGT. CDR3 coding DNA: TGTGCCAGCAGTGACGAGGGGGGGCCCTCCGATACGCAGTATTTT. Its protein product is CASSDEGGPSDTQYF.

This clone is medium-sized within its sample. CDR3 amino acids: CASSLGDGGEKLFF. The CDR3 DNA reads as TGTGCCAGCAGCTTAGGGGATGGGGGTGAAAAACTGTTTTTT. The J gene is TRBJ1-4, the V gene TRBV7-8; possibly TRBD1 for D (5 bases). The length of the CDR3 is 14 residues. Per germline, CDR1 SGHVS and CDR2 FQNEAQ. V was cut by 1 base and J by 7 bases, with 10 bases left in between.

In its sample, this clone was seen a few times. This chain uses TRBV2 with TRBJ1-2, with D uncertain. Germline V gene lookup returns CDR1 SNHLY and CDR2 FYNNEI. The CDR3 spans 12 residues. V lost 3 bases to trimming and J lost 6 bases, with 8 bases between them. Written as DNA, the CDR3 is TGTGCCAGCAGTGATACCCCCCATGGCTACACCTTC. It translates to CASSDTPHGYTF.

The chain couples TRBV4-1 to TRBJ1-4, with D perhaps matching TRBD1 (6 bases). The CDR3 has 16 residues. Germline CDR1 and CDR2: MGHRA and YSYEKL. Trimming pared 1 base from V and 2 bases from J, leaving 11 bases between. The CDR3 loop reads CASSQVQGQTNEKLFF. As DNA, the CDR3 is TGCGCCAGCAGCCAAGTACAGGGTCAGACTAATGAAAAACTGTTTTTT.

The V call is TRBV11-2, the J call TRBJ2-7; D is unresolved. V lost 2 bases and J 2 bases, leaving 7 bases between the germline ends. This CDR3 spans 13 amino acids. Germline values: CDR1 SGHAT, CDR2 FQNNGV. The CDR3 sequence: CASSLPLAYEQYV. The CDR3 nucleotides read TGTGCCAGCAGCTTACCTCTAGCCTACGAGCAGTACGTC.

The V call is TRBV5-1, the J call TRBJ2-1; 11 bases match TRBD1. The germline V gene has CDR1 SGHRS and CDR2 YFSETQ. The CDR3 is 15 amino acids. Losses at the gene ends were 4 bases for V and 7 bases for J; bases not matched to a gene: 7. As DNA, the CDR3 is TGCGCCAGCAGCGATACCGGGACAGGGGGTAATGAGCAGTTCTTC. It translates to CASSDTGTGGNEQFF.

J is TRBJ2-1 and V is TRBV7-9, with 8 bases fitting TRBD2. Germline assignment: CDR1 SEHNR and CDR2 FQNEAQ (reference sequence). The CDR3 length is 15 residues. With V trimmed by 6 bases and J by 9 bases, 13 bases remained unmatched. CDR3 nucleotides: TGTGCCAGCAGGGATCCCGGGACTAGAGAAAGTGAGCAGTTCTTC. It encodes CASRDPGTRESEQFF.

V usage is TRBV2 and J usage is TRBJ2-7; TRBD1 or TRBD2 may be the D gene (5 bases each). CDR3 size: 14 residues. V lost 2 bases and J lost 0, with 8 bases in between. Germline loops: CDR1 SNHLY, CDR2 FYNNEI. CDR3 nucleotides: TGTGCCAGCAGTGAACCAGGGACCTCCTACGAGCAGTACGTC. This gives the protein CASSEPGTSYEQYV.

This chain uses TRBV27 with TRBJ2-7, with a tentative D call TRBD2 (6 bases). V lost 10 bases, J lost 3 bases, and 16 bases lay in between. Germline V gives CDR1 MNHEY, CDR2 SMNVEV (reference sequence). The CDR3 is 13 residues long. In DNA form, the CDR3 reads TGTGCCACCGGTGTCGTGCGGGGCTACGAGCAGTACTTC. This sequence encodes CATGVVRGYEQYF.

DNA for the CDR3: TGTGCCAGCAGTGAACGGCAGGGGGTAGTCGCCTACGAGCAGTACGTC. It translates to CASSERQGVVAYEQYV. The chain combines TRBV2 with TRBJ2-7; the match to TRBD1 covers 7 bases. Germline V gene sequence: CDR1 SNHLY, CDR2 FYNNEI. V was clipped by 2 bases and J by 2 bases; unmatched bases: 9. This CDR3 contains 16 residues.

V usage is TRBV6-5 and J usage is TRBJ1-2, with D possibly being TRBD1 (6 bases). CDR1 and CDR2 (germline): MNHEY, SVGAGI. V lost 6 bases and J lost 1, with 12 bases in between. This CDR3 contains 14 residues. The CDR3 nucleotides are TGTGCCAGCAGCCCTGGACAGCATAACTATGGCTACACCTTC. It translates to CASSPGQHNYGYTF.

The rearrangement joins TRBV4-1 to TRBJ2-1; possibly TRBD2 for D (6 bases). Trimming removed 4 bases at V and 7 bases at J, with 17 bases between. The CDR3 loop spans 15 amino acids. Germline CDR1 MGHRA, CDR2 YSYEKL. CDR3 bases: TGCGCCAGCAGCCCAGAGGTGTTAGGGAGGAATGAGCAGTTCTTC. It codes for CASSPEVLGRNEQFF.

V is TRBV6-5 and J is TRBJ2-1; D gene uncertain. This CDR3 spans 11 amino acids. CDR1 and CDR2 (germline): MNHEY, SVGAGI. Deletions cut 4 bases from V and 10 bases from J, with 8 bases between. The CDR3 reads CASSSTGEQFF. For the CDR3, the DNA is TGTGCCAGCAGTTCGACCGGGGAGCAGTTCTTC.

This chain links TRBV6-1 with TRBJ1-1; D call uncertain. The CDR3 totals 11 residues. In germline, CDR1 is MNHNS, CDR2 SASEGT. The ends were cut back, 5 bases at V and 4 bases at J, with 5 bases in the middle. This CDR3 reads CASSYPTEAFF. The CDR3 bases are TGTGCCAGCAGTTATCCCACTGAAGCTTTCTTT.

This rearrangement joins TRBV20-1 to TRBJ2-1; D not resolved. This CDR3 has 11 amino acids. V was trimmed by 5 bases and J by 9 bases, leaving 11 bases between them. CDR1 is DFQATT and CDR2 is SNEGSKA in the germline V gene (reference sequence). As DNA, the CDR3 is TGCAGTGCTCCTAGGACGGGTGAGCAGTTCTTC. Translation gives CSAPRTGEQFF.

The chain has TRBV7-7 and TRBJ2-1; D is tentatively TRBD1 or TRBD2 (6 bases each). V lost 5 bases, J lost 5 bases, and 16 bases lay in between. CDR3 size: 15 residues. Germline V gene lookup returns CDR1 SSHAT and CDR2 FNYEAQ (reference sequence). The CDR3 region is CASSPQWGAHNEQFF. DNA for the CDR3: TGTGCCAGCAGCCCACAGTGGGGGGCCCACAATGAGCAGTTCTTC.

This clone has only a few counts. The chain employs TRBV28 and TRBJ1-2, with D maybe TRBD1 (5 bases). Looked up from germline, CDR1 is MDHEN and CDR2 is SYDVKM. Trimming took off 7 bases at V and 4 bases at J, with 13 bases between the two ends. The CDR3 extends over 13 amino acids. CDR3 residues: CASNPTGTYGYTF. The DNA for the CDR3 is TGTGCCAGCAATCCTACAGGAACCTATGGCTACACCTTC.

J is TRBJ2-1 and V is TRBV9; D gene uncertain. This CDR3 comprises 12 residues. The germline V gene has CDR1 SGDLS and CDR2 YYNGEE. Deletions cut 2 bases from V and 4 bases from J, with 4 bases between. The CDR3 is CASSVSYNEQFF. The CDR3 nucleotides read TGTGCCAGCAGCGTCTCATACAATGAGCAGTTCTTC.

The V call is TRBV7-3, the J call TRBJ2-5, with D uncertain. Germline V CDR1 and CDR2: SGHTA, FQGTGA. V lost 5 bases and J 5 bases, leaving 12 bases between the germline ends. The CDR3 sequence is 13 residues long. The CDR3 is CASSPWAQETQYF. The CDR3 nucleotides are TGTGCCAGCAGCCCGTGGGCGCAGGAGACCCAGTACTTC.

A single count supports this clone. CDR3 sequence (DNA): TGTGCCAGTAGTATAAGAGGACAGGGGGGTACGAACTATGGCTACACCTTC. Its protein is CASSIRGQGGTNYGYTF. The J gene is TRBJ1-2, the V gene TRBV19, with TRBD1 matching 10 bases. Germline V gene data show CDR1 as LNHDA and CDR2 as SQIVND (reference sequence). There are 17 residues in the CDR3. Germline trimming cut 2 bases from V and 2 bases from J; bases unmatched to any gene: 8.

The chain employs TRBV28 and TRBJ1-1; unclear D gene. Trimming removed 8 bases from V and 5 bases from J, with 15 bases in between. Germline V gene lookup returns CDR1 MDHEN and CDR2 SYDVKM. The CDR3 loop spans 13 amino acids. CDR3 sequence reads: CASEPGRITEAFF. The CDR3 DNA sequence: TGTGCCAGCGAACCGGGAAGAATAACTGAAGCTTTCTTT.